A single sample is the source of the 20 T cell receptor beta chains below, sequenced in a study of T cells after posttransplantation cyclophosphamide. The table came from immunoSEQ multiplex PCR; TCRdb's copy has only in-frame clones and leaves some out. Seen here are roughly 800 clones, over 75% observed once, and the top ten hold 9.2%. Sequencing was performed on gut tissue. The receptors derive from a man aged 45-65 years.

This chain connects TRBV11-2 to TRBJ2-5; D ambiguous. Trimming removed 1 base at V and 4 bases at J, with 19 bases between. The CDR3 is 17 amino acids. Looked up from germline, CDR1 is SGHAT and CDR2 is FQNNGV. CDR3 sequence: CASSLVWQENARETQYF. CDR3 nucleotide sequence: TGTGCCAGCAGCTTAGTGTGGCAGGAAAATGCCCGAGAGACCCAGTACTTC.

This clone was seen just once. The chain combines TRBV10-3 with TRBJ2-5; D remains unclear. In germline, CDR1 is ENHRY, CDR2 SYGVKD. The CDR3 sequence is 14 residues long. Trimming shortened V by 11 bases and J by 5 bases, and 21 bases separated the two germline ends. Here the CDR3 reads CASAGQLALETQYF. CDR3 DNA sequence: TGTGCCTCCGCTGGGCAACTTGCCCTGGAGACCCAGTACTTC.

The rearrangement joins TRBV9 to TRBJ2-1, with a weak D call TRBD2 (5 bases). Looked up from germline, CDR1 is SGDLS and CDR2 is YYNGEE. Trimming took off 0 bases at V and 3 bases at J, with 19 bases between the two ends. The CDR3 has 18 residues. CDR3 DNA sequence: TGTGCCAGCAGCGTAGAAGCGGTTGAGGTCGATCACTACAATGAGCAGTTCTTC. Translation gives CASSVEAVEVDHYNEQFF.

V gene TRBV5-1 combines with J gene TRBJ1-4; TRBD1 might be the D (5 bases). CDR3 length: 13 amino acids. Germline CDR1 reads SGHRS; CDR2 reads YFSETQ. The V end was cut by 2 bases, the J end by 4 bases, with 6 bases between. As DNA, the CDR3 is TGCGCCAGCAGCTTCGACAGTAATGAAAAACTGTTTTTT. It specifies CASSFDSNEKLFF.

The chain combines TRBV7-9 with TRBJ1-1, with D uncertain. Looked up from germline, CDR1 is SEHNR and CDR2 is FQNEAQ (reference sequence). This CDR3 has 14 residues. Trimming stripped 5 bases from V and 7 bases from J, with 17 bases between. In DNA form, the CDR3 reads TGTGCCAGCAGCCTCGAGTACCTTGAGGGTGAAGCTTTCTTT. The encoded protein is CASSLEYLEGEAFF.

V is TRBV9 and J is TRBJ1-1; perhaps TRBD1 as D (5 bases). CDR3 length equals 12 residues. The V gene lost 3 bases and the J gene lost 11 bases, with 14 bases spanning the gap. Germline CDR1 is SGDLS and CDR2 is YYNGEE. CDR3 in amino acids: CASSGLQEGAFF. CDR3 in DNA: TGTGCCAGCAGCGGCTTACAGGAGGGGGCTTTCTTT.

V usage is TRBV5-4 and J usage is TRBJ2-1; 9 bases fit TRBD2. The V and J ends lost 3 bases and 6 bases, in that order; junction bases with no gene match: 7. This CDR3 region has 15 residues. The V gene's germline CDR1 is SGHNT and CDR2 YYREEE (reference sequence). The CDR3 is CASSSPGLAANEQFF. Written as DNA, the CDR3 is TGTGCCAGCAGCTCACCGGGACTAGCCGCCAATGAGCAGTTCTTC.

This clone was recorded once. This clone may be a read error of a much larger clone one base away. J is TRBJ2-1 and V is TRBV9; 8 nucleotides agree with TRBD2. Per the germline V gene, CDR1 is SGDLS and CDR2 is YYNGEE. The CDR3 length is 15 residues. The CDR3: CTSSVVSGGYNEQFF. In nucleotides, the CDR3 is TGTACCAGCAGCGTAGTATCGGGAGGGTACAATGAGCAGTTCTTC.

The sample holds a few counts of this clone. The chain links TRBV6-5 to TRBJ2-3; TRBD2 aligns across 7 bases. The J segment lost 2 bases and the V segment lost 8 bases, leaving 4 bases of the junction unmatched. Germline CDR1 and CDR2: MNHEY and SVGAGI. The CDR3 sequence is 13 residues long. As DNA, the CDR3 is TGTGCCAGCGGCGGGAGCTTCACAGATACGCAGTATTTT. Translated: CASGGSFTDTQYF.

The chain employs TRBV19 and TRBJ2-7; tentatively, D is TRBD1 (6 bases). Trimming shortened V by 3 bases and J by 0 bases, and 15 bases separated the two germline ends. This CDR3 has 16 residues. Germline V lookup: CDR1 LNHDA, CDR2 SQIVND (reference sequence). The CDR3 spells CASSMDSQSYSYEQYF. The CDR3 coding sequence is TGTGCCAGTAGTATGGACAGCCAATCTTACTCCTACGAGCAGTACTTC.

This chain links TRBV6-6 with TRBJ1-6; D gene unclear. Trimming took 2 bases from V and 0 from J, leaving 8 bases between them. Germline V gene sequence: CDR1 MNHNY, CDR2 SVGAGI (reference sequence). CDR3 length: 16 residues. The CDR3 loop is CASSYRLSSYNSPLHF. The CDR3 bases are TGTGCCAGCAGTTACCGACTGAGCTCCTATAATTCACCCCTCCACTTT.

The rearrangement joins TRBV25-1 to TRBJ2-3; 7 nucleotides line up with TRBD2. V dropped 3 bases and J dropped 4; count of bases not matched to a gene: 16. The CDR3 runs 18 residues. Germline lookup yields CDR1 MGHDK and CDR2 SYGVNS. CDR3 nucleotide sequence: TGTGCCAGCAGTGACCTGACGTGGGGGGAGGGCCTGGCAGATACGCAGTATTTT. It encodes CASSDLTWGEGLADTQYF.

This clone turned up a few times. The J gene is TRBJ2-1, the V gene TRBV11-3, with D possibly TRBD1 on 6 matching bases. The germline CDR1 and CDR2 sequences are SGHNT and YENEEA. This CDR3 is built from 15 residues. Trimming removed 5 bases from V and 3 bases from J, with 14 bases in between. The CDR3: CASSPWDTNYNEQFF. The CDR3 coding sequence is TGTGCCAGCAGCCCCTGGGACACCAACTACAATGAGCAGTTCTTC.

This clone was found a few times. The chain links TRBV4-3 to TRBJ2-7, with TRBD1 matching 8 bases. The length of the CDR3 is 14 residues. Germline V gene lookup returns CDR1 LGHNA and CDR2 YSLEER. V was pared by 3 bases and J by 4 bases, with 5 bases of the junction left unmatched. The CDR3 region has the DNA TGCGCCAGCAGCCAGGGGACAGGAAAGTACGAGCAGTACTTC. Encoded protein: CASSQGTGKYEQYF.

Only one count was recorded for this clone. V and J are TRBV9 and TRBJ2-5; D gene unclear. Germline CDR1 and CDR2: SGDLS and YYNGEE. The CDR3 contains 12 residues. Trimming stripped 6 bases from V and 5 bases from J, with 11 bases between. CDR3 region: CASNALEETQYF. CDR3 DNA: TGTGCCAGCAATGCGCTAGAGGAGACCCAGTACTTC. The whole variable domain, filled in from reference TRBV9 and TRBJ2-5, reads DSGVTQTPKHLITATGQRVTLRCSPRSGDLSVYWYQQSLDQGLQFLIQYYNGEERAKGNILERFSAQQFPDLHSELNLSSLELGDSALYFCASNALEETQYFGPGTRLLVL.

The chain couples TRBV9 to TRBJ1-4, with a possible D match to TRBD1 (6 bases). The CDR3 sequence is 15 residues long. Germline V lookup: CDR1 SGDLS, CDR2 YYNGEE. Deletions cut 0 bases from V and 7 bases from J, with 13 bases between. The CDR3 spells CASSVDPTGPEKLFF. The CDR3, as DNA: TGTGCCAGCAGCGTAGATCCGACAGGTCCTGAAAAACTGTTTTTT.

The V gene is TRBV28, the J gene TRBJ2-1; 8 bases map to TRBD2. The germline V gene encodes CDR1 MDHEN and CDR2 SYDVKM. CDR3 length equals 14 residues. The J segment lost 6 bases and the V segment lost 7 bases, leaving 8 bases of the junction unmatched. The CDR3: CASIGGGAGNEQFF. Written as DNA, the CDR3 is TGTGCCAGCATCGGGGGGGGAGCCGGCAATGAGCAGTTCTTC. Complete variable domain (other parts from reference TRBV28 and TRBJ2-1): DVKVTQSSRYLVKRTGEKVFLECVQDMDHENMFWYRQDPGLGLRLIYFSYDVKMKEKGDIPEGYSVSREKKERFSLILESASTNQTSMYLCASIGGGAGNEQFFGPGTRLTVL.

The chain is built from TRBV5-6 and TRBJ2-7; 8 bases align to TRBD1. The V and J ends lost 4 bases and 5 bases, in that order; junction bases with no gene match: 8. Germline CDR1 reads SGHDT; CDR2 reads YYEEEE. The CDR3 covers 14 residues. CDR3 nucleotide sequence: TGTGCCAGCAGCCACCGGGACAGGCCCGACGAGCAGTACTTC. It specifies CASSHRDRPDEQYF.

The chain joins TRBV20-1 to TRBJ2-1; D gene ambiguous. The germline gives CDR1 DFQATT, CDR2 SNEGSKA (reference sequence). The CDR3 has 11 amino acids. Deletions cut 0 bases from V and 10 bases from J, with 7 bases between. CDR3 sequence reads: CSARDFQEQFF. CDR3 DNA sequence: TGCAGTGCTAGAGATTTTCAGGAGCAGTTCTTC.

The chain links TRBV19 to TRBJ2-5; TRBD2 might be the D (6 bases). The CDR3 has 17 residues. V was pared by 3 bases and J by 2 bases, with 19 bases between. Germline values: CDR1 LNHDA, CDR2 SQIVND (reference sequence). This chain's CDR3 is CASSILAVGGPQETQYF. The CDR3 DNA sequence: TGTGCCAGTAGTATTTTAGCGGTGGGCGGGCCACAAGAGACCCAGTACTTC.